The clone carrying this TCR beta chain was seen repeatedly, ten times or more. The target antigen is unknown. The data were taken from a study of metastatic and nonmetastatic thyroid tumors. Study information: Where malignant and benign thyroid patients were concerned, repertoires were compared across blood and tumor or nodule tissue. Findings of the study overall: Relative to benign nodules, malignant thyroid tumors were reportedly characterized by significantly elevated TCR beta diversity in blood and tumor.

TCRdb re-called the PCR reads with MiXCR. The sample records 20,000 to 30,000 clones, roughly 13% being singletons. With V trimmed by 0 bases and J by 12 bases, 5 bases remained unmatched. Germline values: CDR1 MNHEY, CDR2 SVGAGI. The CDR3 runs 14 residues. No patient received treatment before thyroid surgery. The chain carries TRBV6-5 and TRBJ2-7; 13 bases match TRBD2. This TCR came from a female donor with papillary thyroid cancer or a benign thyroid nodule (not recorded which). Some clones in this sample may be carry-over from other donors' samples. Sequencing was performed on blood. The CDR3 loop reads CASSYSGTSGEVYF. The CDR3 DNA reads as TGTGCCAGCAGTTACTCTGGGACTAGCGGGGAGGTGTACTTC.